The T cell receptor (beta chain) under discussion was sequenced for a study of blood T cell repertoires in COVID-19. The assay was immunoSEQ multiplex PCR, and TCRdb's table has in-frame clones only and misses some. The repertoire holds around 260,000 clones, with roughly four fifths as singletons. Germline V lookup: CDR1 KGHSH, CDR2 LQKENI. The CDR3 is made up of 16 amino acids. V dropped 1 base and J dropped 1 base, with 13 bases sitting between them. The source material was peripheral blood. This rearrangement joins TRBV18 to TRBJ1-1; D unclear. This receptor was taken from a person aged 65-85 years with COVID-19, enrolled during active disease. The CDR3 sequence: CASSPLHRRGNTEAFF. In DNA form, the CDR3 reads TGTGCCAGCTCACCACTGCATCGACGGGGGAACACTGAAGCTTTCTTT.